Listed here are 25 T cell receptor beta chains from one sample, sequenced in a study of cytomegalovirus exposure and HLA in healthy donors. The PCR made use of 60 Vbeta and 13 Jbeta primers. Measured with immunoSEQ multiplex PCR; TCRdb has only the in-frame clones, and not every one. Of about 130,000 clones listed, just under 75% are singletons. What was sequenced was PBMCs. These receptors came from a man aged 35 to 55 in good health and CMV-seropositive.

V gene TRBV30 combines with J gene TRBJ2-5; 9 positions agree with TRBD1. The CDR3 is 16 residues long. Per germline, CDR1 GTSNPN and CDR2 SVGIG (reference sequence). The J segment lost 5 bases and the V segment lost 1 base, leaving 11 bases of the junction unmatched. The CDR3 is CAWSAQPDRGVETQYF. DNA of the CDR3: TGTGCCTGGAGTGCCCAACCGGACAGGGGCGTCGAGACCCAGTACTTC.

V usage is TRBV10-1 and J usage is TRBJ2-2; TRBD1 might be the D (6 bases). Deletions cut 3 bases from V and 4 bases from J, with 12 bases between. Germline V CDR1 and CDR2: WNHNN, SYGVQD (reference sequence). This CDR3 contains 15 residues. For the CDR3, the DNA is TGCGCCAGCAGTGAAAACACAGGGACCACCGGGGAGCTGTTTTTT. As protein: CASSENTGTTGELFF.

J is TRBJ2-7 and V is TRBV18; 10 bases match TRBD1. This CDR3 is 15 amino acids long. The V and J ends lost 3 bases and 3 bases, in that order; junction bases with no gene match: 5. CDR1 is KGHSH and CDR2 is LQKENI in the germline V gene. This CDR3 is CASSPRDRGLYEQYF. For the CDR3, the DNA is TGTGCCAGCTCACCGAGGGACAGGGGACTCTACGAGCAGTACTTC.

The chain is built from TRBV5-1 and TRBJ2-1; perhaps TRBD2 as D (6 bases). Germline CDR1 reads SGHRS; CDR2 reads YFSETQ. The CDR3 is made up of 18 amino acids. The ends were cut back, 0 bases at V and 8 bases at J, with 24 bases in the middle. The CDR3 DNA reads TGCGCCAGCAGCTTGGGGCCCCCCGGGGTTGGGGGGTTGGATGAGCAGTTCTTC. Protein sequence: CASSLGPPGVGGLDEQFF.

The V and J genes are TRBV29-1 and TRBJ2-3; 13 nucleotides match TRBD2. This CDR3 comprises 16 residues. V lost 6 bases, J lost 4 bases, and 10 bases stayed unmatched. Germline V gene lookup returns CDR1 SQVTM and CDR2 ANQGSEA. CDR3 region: CSVGERLAGGADTQYF. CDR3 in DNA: TGCAGCGTCGGGGAGAGACTAGCGGGAGGTGCAGATACGCAGTATTTT.

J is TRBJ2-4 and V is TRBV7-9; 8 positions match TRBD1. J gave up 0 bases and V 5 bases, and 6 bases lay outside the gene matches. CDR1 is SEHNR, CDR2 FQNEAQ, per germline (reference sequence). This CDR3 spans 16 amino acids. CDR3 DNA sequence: TGTGCCAGCAGCCACCGGACAGGGCAAGCCAAAAACATTCAGTACTTC. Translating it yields CASSHRTGQAKNIQYF.

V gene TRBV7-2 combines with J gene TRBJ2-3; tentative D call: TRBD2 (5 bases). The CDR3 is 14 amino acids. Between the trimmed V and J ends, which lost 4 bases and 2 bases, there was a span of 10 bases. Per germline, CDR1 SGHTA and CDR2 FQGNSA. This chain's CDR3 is CASSSPGDTDTQYF. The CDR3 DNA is TGTGCCAGCAGCTCCCCCGGGGACACAGATACGCAGTATTTT.

CDR3 residues: CASSLRAGTYEQYF. CDR3 nucleotides: TGTGCCAGCAGCTTAAGGGCGGGGACCTACGAGCAGTACTTC. The chain uses TRBV7-2 and TRBJ2-7, with a tentative D call TRBD2 (6 bases). The germline V and J ends were trimmed by 2 bases and 2 bases, with 10 bases remaining between them. Germline-derived CDR1 and CDR2 are SGHTA and FQGNSA. CDR3 length equals 14 residues.

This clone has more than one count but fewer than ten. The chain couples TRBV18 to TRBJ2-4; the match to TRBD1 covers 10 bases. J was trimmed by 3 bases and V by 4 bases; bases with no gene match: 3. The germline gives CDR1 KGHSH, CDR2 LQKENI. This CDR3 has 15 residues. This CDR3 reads CASSLGDRGKNIQYF. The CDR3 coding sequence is TGTGCCAGCTCACTGGGGGACAGGGGCAAAAACATTCAGTACTTC.

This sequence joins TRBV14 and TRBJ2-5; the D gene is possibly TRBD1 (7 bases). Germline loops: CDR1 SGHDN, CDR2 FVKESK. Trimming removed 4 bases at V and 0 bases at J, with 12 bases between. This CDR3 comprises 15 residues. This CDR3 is CASSPSGGYQETQYF. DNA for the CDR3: TGTGCCAGCAGCCCATCAGGGGGGTACCAAGAGACCCAGTACTTC.

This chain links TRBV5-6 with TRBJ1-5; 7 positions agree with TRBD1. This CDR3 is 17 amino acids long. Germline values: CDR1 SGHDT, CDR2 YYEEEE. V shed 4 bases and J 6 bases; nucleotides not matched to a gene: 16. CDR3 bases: TGTGCCAGCAGCCCGCGACCTTACAGGGGTGCGAGTCAGCCCCAGCATTTT. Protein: CASSPRPYRGASQPQHF.

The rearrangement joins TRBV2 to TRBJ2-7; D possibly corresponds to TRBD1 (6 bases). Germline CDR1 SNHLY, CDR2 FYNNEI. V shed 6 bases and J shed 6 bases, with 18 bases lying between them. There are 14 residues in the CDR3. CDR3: CASSVGQRPCEQYF. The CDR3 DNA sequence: TGTGCCAGCAGCGTCGGACAGCGCCCCTGCGAGCAGTACTTC.

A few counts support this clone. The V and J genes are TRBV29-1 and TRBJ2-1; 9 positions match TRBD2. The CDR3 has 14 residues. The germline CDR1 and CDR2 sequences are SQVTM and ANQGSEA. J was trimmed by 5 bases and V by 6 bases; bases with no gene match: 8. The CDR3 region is CSVVAGGRNNEQFF. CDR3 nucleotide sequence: TGCAGCGTCGTCGCGGGAGGGCGGAACAATGAGCAGTTCTTC.

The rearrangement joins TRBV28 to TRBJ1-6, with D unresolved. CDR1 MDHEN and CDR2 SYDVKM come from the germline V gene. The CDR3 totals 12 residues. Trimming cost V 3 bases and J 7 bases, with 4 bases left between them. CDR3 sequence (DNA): TGTGCCAGCAGTTTTCAGAATTCACCCCTCCACTTT. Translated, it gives CASSFQNSPLHF.

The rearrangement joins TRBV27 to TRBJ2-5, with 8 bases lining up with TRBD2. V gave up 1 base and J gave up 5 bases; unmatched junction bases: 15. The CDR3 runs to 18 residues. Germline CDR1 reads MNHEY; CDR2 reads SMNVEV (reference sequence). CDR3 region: CASSLYARGGSRAETQYF. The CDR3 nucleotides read TGTGCCAGCAGTTTATATGCCCGGGGGGGCTCCCGGGCGGAGACCCAGTACTTC.

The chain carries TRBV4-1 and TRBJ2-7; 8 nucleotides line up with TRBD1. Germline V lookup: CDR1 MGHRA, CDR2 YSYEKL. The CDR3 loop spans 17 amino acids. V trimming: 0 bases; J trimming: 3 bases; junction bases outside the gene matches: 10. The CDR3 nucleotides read TGCGCCAGCAGCCAAGACTTACAGGGGGAGAAATTCTACGAGCAGTACTTC. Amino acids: CASSQDLQGEKFYEQYF.

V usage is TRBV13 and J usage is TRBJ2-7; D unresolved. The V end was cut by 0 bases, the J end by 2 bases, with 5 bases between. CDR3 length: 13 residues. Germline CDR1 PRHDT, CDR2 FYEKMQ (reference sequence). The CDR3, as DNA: TGTGCCAGCAGCTTAGGGCGAACCTACGAGCAGTACTTC. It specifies CASSLGRTYEQYF.

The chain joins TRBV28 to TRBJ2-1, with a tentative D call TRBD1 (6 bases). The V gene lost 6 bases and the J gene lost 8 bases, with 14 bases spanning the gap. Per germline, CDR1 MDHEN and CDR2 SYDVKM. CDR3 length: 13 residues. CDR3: CASRPDRQHEQFF. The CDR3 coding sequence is TGTGCCAGCAGACCGGACAGACAACATGAGCAGTTCTTC.

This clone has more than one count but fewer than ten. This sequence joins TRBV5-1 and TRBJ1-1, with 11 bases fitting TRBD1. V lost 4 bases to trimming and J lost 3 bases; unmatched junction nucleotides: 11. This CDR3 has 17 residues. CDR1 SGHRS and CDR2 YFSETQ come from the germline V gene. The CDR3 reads CASSPGQGAVSDTEAFF. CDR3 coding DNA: TGCGCCAGCAGCCCCGGACAGGGGGCGGTTTCGGACACTGAAGCTTTCTTT.

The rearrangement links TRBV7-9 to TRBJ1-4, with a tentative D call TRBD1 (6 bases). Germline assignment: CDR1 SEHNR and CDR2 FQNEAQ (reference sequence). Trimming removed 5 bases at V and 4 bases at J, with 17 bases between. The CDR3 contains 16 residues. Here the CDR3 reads CASSPLGGRSNEKLFF. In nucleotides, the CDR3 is TGTGCCAGCAGCCCCTTAGGGGGAAGGAGTAATGAAAAACTGTTTTTT.

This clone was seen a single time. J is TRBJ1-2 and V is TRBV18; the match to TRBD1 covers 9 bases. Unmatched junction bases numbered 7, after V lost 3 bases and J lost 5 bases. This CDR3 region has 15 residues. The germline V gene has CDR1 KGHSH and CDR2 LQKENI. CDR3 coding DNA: TGTGCCAGCTCACCCACAGGGGGCGCGGAGTATGGCTACACCTTC. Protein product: CASSPTGGAEYGYTF.

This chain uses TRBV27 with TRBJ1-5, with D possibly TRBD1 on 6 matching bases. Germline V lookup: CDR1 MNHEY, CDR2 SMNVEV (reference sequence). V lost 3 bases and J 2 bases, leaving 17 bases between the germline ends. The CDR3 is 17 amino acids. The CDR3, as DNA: TGTGCCAGCAGTTTTGCAGGGGCCCCTCGGGGCAATCAGCCCCAGCATTTT. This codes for CASSFAGAPRGNQPQHF.

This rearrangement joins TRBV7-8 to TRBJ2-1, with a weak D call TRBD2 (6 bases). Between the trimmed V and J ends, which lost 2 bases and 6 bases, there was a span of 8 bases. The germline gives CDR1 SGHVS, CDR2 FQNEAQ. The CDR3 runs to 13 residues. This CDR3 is CASSLRGSNEQFF. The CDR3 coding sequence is TGTGCCAGCAGCTTACGGGGGAGCAATGAGCAGTTCTTC. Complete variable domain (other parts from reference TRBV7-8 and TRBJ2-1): GAGVSQSPRYKVAKRGQDVALRCDPISGHVSLFWYQQALGQGPEFLTYFQNEAQLDKSGLPSDRFFAERPEGSVSTLKIQRTQQEDSAVYLCASSLRGSNEQFFGPGTRLTVL.

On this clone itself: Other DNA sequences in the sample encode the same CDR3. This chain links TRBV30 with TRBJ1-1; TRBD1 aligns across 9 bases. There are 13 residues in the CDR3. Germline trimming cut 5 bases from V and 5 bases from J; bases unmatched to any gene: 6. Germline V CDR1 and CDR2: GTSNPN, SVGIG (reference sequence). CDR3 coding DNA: TGTGCCTGGGGCAGACAGGGGGGAACTGAAGCTTTCTTT. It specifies CAWGRQGGTEAFF.

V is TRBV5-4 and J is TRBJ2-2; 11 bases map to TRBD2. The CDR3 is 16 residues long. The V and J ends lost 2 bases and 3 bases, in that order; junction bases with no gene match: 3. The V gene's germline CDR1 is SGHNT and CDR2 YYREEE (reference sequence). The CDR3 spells CASSFSGRADTGELFF. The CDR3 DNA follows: TGTGCCAGCAGCTTTAGCGGGAGGGCGGACACCGGGGAGCTGTTTTTT.